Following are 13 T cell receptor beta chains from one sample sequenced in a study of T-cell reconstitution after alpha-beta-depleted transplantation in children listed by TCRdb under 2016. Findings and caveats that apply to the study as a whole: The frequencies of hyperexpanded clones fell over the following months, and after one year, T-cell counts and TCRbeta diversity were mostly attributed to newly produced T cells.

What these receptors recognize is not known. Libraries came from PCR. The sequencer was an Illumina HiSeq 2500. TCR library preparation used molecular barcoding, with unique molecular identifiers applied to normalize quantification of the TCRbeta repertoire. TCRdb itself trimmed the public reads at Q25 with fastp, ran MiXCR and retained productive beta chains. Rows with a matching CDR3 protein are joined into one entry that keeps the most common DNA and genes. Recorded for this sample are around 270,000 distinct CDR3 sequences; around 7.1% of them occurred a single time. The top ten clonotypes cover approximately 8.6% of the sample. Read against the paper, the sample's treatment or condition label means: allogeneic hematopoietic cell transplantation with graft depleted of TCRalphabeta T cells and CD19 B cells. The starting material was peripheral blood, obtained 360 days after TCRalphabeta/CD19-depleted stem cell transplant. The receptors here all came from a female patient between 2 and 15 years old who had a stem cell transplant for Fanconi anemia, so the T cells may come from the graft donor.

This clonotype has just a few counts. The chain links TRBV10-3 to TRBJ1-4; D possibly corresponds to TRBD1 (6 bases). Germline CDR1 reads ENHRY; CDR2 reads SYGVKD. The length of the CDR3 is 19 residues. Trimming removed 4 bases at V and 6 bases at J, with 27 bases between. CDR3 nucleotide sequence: TGTGCCATCAGTGGAAAGGGGGTTAGGGCCCAGACAGCTCATGAAAAACTGTTTTTT. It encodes CAISGKGVRAQTAHEKLFF.

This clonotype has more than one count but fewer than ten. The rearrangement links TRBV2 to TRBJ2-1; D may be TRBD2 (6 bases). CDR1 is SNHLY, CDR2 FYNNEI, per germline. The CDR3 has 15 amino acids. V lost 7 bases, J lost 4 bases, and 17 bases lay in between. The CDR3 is CASNPGLAPYNEQFF. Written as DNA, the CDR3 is TGTGCCAGCAATCCAGGGCTAGCGCCTTACAATGAGCAGTTCTTC.

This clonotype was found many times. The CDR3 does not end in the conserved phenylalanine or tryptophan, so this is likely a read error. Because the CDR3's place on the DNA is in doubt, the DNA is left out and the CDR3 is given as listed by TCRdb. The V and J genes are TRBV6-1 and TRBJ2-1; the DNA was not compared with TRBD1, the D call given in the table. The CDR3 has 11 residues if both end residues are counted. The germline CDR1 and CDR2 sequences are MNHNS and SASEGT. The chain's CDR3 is CASSFRDRLGI.

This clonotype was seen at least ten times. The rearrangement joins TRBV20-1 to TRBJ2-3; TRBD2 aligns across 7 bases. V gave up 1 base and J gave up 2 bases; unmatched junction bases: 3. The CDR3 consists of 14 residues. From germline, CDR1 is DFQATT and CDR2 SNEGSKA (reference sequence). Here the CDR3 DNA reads TGCAGTGCTAGAGGGGGGGGAAACACAGATACGCAGTATTTT. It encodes CSARGGGNTDTQYF.

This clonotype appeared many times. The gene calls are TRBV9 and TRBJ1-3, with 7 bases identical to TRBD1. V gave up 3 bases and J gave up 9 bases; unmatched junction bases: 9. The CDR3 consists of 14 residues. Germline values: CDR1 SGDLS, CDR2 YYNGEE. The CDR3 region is CASSGGQDSSTIYF. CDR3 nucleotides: TGTGCCAGCAGCGGCGGACAGGATTCGAGCACCATATATTTT.

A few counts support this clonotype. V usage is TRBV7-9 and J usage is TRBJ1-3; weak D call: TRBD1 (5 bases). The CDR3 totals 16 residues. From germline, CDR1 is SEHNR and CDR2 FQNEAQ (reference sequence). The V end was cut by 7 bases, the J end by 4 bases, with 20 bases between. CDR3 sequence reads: CASTQRTSGDGNTIYF. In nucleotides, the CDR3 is TGTGCCAGCACCCAACGAACCTCCGGGGACGGAAACACCATATATTTT.

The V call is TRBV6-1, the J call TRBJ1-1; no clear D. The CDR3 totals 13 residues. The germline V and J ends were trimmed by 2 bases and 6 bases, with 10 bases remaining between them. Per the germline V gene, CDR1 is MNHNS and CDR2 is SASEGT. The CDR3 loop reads CASSEMARSEAFF. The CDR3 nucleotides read TGTGCCAGCAGTGAAATGGCTCGGTCTGAAGCTTTCTTT.

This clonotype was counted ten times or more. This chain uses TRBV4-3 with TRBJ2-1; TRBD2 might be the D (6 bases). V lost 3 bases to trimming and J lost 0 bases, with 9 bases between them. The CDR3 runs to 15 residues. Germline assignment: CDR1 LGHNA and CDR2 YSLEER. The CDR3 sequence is CASSQGGASYNEQFF. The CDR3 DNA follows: TGCGCCAGCAGCCAGGGGGGAGCCTCCTACAATGAGCAGTTCTTC.

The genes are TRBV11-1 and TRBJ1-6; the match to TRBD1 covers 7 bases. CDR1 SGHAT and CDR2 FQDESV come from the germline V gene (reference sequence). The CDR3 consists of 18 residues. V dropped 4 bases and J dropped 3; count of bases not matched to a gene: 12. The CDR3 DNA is TGTGCCAGCAGCTCACGAACGACAGGGACTCACTATAATTCACCCCTCCACTTT. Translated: CASSSRTTGTHYNSPLHF.

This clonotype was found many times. The DNA of the CDR3 is TGCGCCAGCAGCCCCCACAGGAGCTCCTACGAGCAGTACTTC. This codes for CASSPHRSSYEQYF. The rearrangement uses TRBV4-1 and TRBJ2-7, with D perhaps matching TRBD1 (5 bases). V lost 4 bases and J lost 0, with 10 bases in between. Germline V gives CDR1 MGHRA, CDR2 YSYEKL. The CDR3 runs 14 residues.

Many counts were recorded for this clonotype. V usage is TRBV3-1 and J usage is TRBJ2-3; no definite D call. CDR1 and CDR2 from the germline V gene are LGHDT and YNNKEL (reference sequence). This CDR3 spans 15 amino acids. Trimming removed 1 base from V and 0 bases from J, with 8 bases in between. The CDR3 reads CASSQGSYSTDTQYF. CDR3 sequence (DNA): TGTGCCAGCAGCCAAGGTAGTTATAGCACAGATACGCAGTATTTT.

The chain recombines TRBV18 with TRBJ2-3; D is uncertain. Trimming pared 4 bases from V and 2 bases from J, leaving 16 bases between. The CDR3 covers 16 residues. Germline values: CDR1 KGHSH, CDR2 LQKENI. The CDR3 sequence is CASSRPVGPTTDTQYF. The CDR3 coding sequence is TGTGCCAGCTCACGCCCGGTGGGCCCGACCACAGATACGCAGTATTTT.

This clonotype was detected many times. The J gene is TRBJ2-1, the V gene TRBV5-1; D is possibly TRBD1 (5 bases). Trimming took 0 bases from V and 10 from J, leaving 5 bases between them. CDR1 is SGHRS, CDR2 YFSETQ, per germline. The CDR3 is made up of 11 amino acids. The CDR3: CASSLDREQFF. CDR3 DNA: TGCGCCAGCAGCTTGGACAGGGAGCAGTTCTTC.